These 19 T cell receptor beta chains originate from one sample sequenced in a study of beta chain features in type 1 diabetes. Expressed TCRB transcripts were sequenced because the entire RNA isolate underwent reverse transcription. Libraries were prepared by immunoSEQ multiplex PCR; TCRdb keeps only in-frame clonotypes and omits some of them. In the table there are hundreds of thousands of clones, approximately 11% of which are singletons. Sequenced input: naive CD4+ T cells from blood. Every receptor here comes from a woman in her 30s in good health.

The chain joins TRBV15 to TRBJ2-3; D may be TRBD2 (6 bases). V was cut by 1 base and J by 2 bases, with 13 bases left in between. CDR1 and CDR2 (germline): LNHNV, YYDKDF (reference sequence). This CDR3 has 16 amino acids. DNA of the CDR3: TGTGCCACCAGCAGAGGGGTAGCGGAGTTCACAGATACGCAGTATTTT. Residues: CATSRGVAEFTDTQYF. Full variable domain (remainder filled in from reference TRBV15 and TRBJ2-3): DAMVIQNPRYQVTQFGKPVTLSCSQTLNHNVMYWYQQKSSQAPKLLFHYYDKDFNNEADTPDNFQSRRPNTSFCFLDIRSPGLGDTAMYLCATSRGVAEFTDTQYFGPGTRLTVL.

This clone came up a few times. This sequence joins TRBV28 and TRBJ2-1; 8 nucleotides align to TRBD2. This CDR3 has 18 amino acids. The germline CDR1 and CDR2 sequences are MDHEN and SYDVKM. The J segment lost 6 bases and the V segment lost 6 bases, leaving 19 bases of the junction unmatched. The CDR3 protein is CASRASGLLPLEFNEQFF. The CDR3 nucleotides read TGTGCCAGCAGGGCTAGCGGGTTACTTCCCTTGGAGTTCAATGAGCAGTTCTTC.

This clone was seen a handful of times. The V and J genes are TRBV4-2 and TRBJ1-2, with D perhaps TRBD1 (6 bases). CDR1 is LGHNA and CDR2 is YNFKEQ in the germline V gene. This CDR3 comprises 16 residues. V gave up 7 bases and J gave up 1 base, with 19 bases separating them. The chain's CDR3 is CASTRGAPIFNYGYTF. In nucleotides, the CDR3 is TGTGCCAGCACGCGGGGGGCCCCAATATTTAACTATGGCTACACCTTC.

The chain joins TRBV28 to TRBJ2-4, with 8 bases lining up with TRBD1. This CDR3 has 13 residues. Germline-derived CDR1 and CDR2 are MDHEN and SYDVKM. J was trimmed by 4 bases and V by 7 bases; bases with no gene match: 3. In nucleotides, the CDR3 is TGTGCCAGCACAACAGGGGGGAAAAACATTCAGTACTTC. Translated, it gives CASTTGGKNIQYF.

The rearrangement joins TRBV9 to TRBJ2-2; 10 bases align to TRBD2. The CDR3 has 14 amino acids. The germline gives CDR1 SGDLS, CDR2 YYNGEE. V lost 0 bases, J lost 11 bases, and 4 bases stayed unmatched. The CDR3 here is CASSVEVAGGELFF. The CDR3 DNA reads as TGTGCCAGCAGCGTAGAGGTAGCGGGGGGTGAGCTGTTTTTT.

This chain joins TRBV15 and TRBJ2-3; D might be TRBD2 (6 bases). The CDR3 runs to 13 residues. V was trimmed by 0 bases and J by 11 bases, leaving 12 bases between them. Germline assignment: CDR1 LNHNV and CDR2 YYDKDF (reference sequence). DNA of the CDR3: TGTGCCACCAGCAGAGATCTTCGGGAGCTGCAGTATTTT. This translates into CATSRDLRELQYF.

This clone has a handful of counts. The V gene is TRBV18, the J gene TRBJ2-7, with a possible D match to TRBD1 (6 bases). Looked up from germline, CDR1 is KGHSH and CDR2 is LQKENI. The CDR3 is made up of 11 amino acids. Trimming shortened V by 6 bases and J by 4 bases, and 7 bases separated the two germline ends. CDR3 nucleotide sequence: TGTGCCAGCTCCCAGGGGTACGAGCAGTACTTC. Protein product: CASSQGYEQYF.

Concerning this clone itself: Germline is not matched at one junction end, which may reflect a read error. The chain carries TRBV7-7 and TRBJ2-7; 7 bases are shared with TRBD1. CDR1 SSHAT and CDR2 FNYEAQ come from the germline V gene (reference sequence). The CDR3 is 16 amino acids. Here the CDR3 DNA reads TGTGCTAGCAGCAAAGGGGTCAGGGGGAACCGGGGCGAGCAGTACTTC. It encodes CASSKGVRGNRGEQYF.

There are many counts of this clone. The chain employs TRBV29-1 and TRBJ2-5, with D hard to call. The CDR3 contains 14 residues. Germline V CDR1 and CDR2: SQVTM, ANQGSEA. Trimming took 1 base from V and 1 from J, leaving 10 bases between them. The CDR3 coding sequence is TGCAGCGTTGAAGTGGCGGCCCTCCAAGAGACCCAGTACTTC. As protein: CSVEVAALQETQYF.

The chain employs TRBV9 and TRBJ2-2; 7 positions agree with TRBD1. This CDR3 is 17 amino acids long. V lost 0 bases, J lost 5 bases, and 10 bases stayed unmatched. CDR1 SGDLS and CDR2 YYNGEE come from the germline V gene. The chain's CDR3 is CASSVATSRQGTGELFF. Here the CDR3 DNA reads TGTGCCAGCAGCGTAGCTACAAGTCGACAGGGAACCGGGGAGCTGTTTTTT.

This chain's CDR3 is CASSSRLAGNNEQFF. CDR3 sequence (DNA): TGTGCCAGCAGCTCGCGACTAGCGGGTAACAATGAGCAGTTCTTC. V is TRBV7-3 and J is TRBJ2-1; 10 bases are shared with TRBD2. J gave up 5 bases and V 4 bases, and 5 bases lay outside the gene matches. This CDR3 is built from 15 residues. The germline V gene encodes CDR1 SGHTA and CDR2 FQGTGA.

Only a few counts were recorded for this clone. The V and J genes are TRBV6-6 and TRBJ2-7; TRBD1 matches at 7 bases. V lost 9 bases, J lost 6 bases, and 5 bases stayed unmatched. Germline CDR1 and CDR2: MNHNY and SVGAGI (reference sequence). CDR3 length: 11 amino acids. CDR3 loop: CASETGREQYF. The CDR3 nucleotides read TGTGCCAGTGAGACAGGGCGCGAGCAGTACTTC.

V usage is TRBV30 and J usage is TRBJ1-2; 9 nucleotides line up with TRBD1. In germline, CDR1 is GTSNPN, CDR2 SVGIG (reference sequence). The CDR3 runs to 16 residues. The V and J ends lost 2 bases and 1 base, in that order; junction bases with no gene match: 8. The CDR3 loop reads CAWSLLLTGGNYGYTF. The DNA for the CDR3 is TGTGCCTGGAGTCTCCTTTTGACAGGGGGTAACTATGGCTACACCTTC. The complete variable domain, with remaining parts taken from reference TRBV30 and TRBJ1-2, reads SQTIHQWPATLVQPVGSPLSLECTVEGTSNPNLYWYRQAAGRGLQLLFYSVGIGQISSEVPQNLSASRPQDRQFILSSKKLLLSDSGFYLCAWSLLLTGGNYGYTFGSGTRLTVV.

This clone was detected a few times. The rearrangement uses TRBV5-8 and TRBJ2-3, with TRBD2 matching over 13 bases. Germline lookup yields CDR1 SGHTS and CDR2 YDEGEE. The J segment lost 3 bases and the V segment lost 0 bases, leaving 1 base of the junction unmatched. The length of the CDR3 is 16 residues. The CDR3 DNA follows: TGTGCCAGCAGCTTGGGACTAGCGGGAGGAACAGATACGCAGTATTTT. This codes for CASSLGLAGGTDTQYF. Filled out from reference TRBV5-8 and TRBJ2-3, the complete variable domain reads EAGVTQSPTHLIKTRGQQATLRCSPISGHTSVYWYQQALGLGLQFLLWYDEGEERNRGNFPPRFSGRQFPNYSSELNVNALELEDSALYLCASSLGLAGGTDTQYFGPGTRLTVL.

The CDR3 region has the DNA TGTGCCAGCAGACAGCTCTACGAGCAGTACTTC. Translated: CASRQLYEQYF. The V and J genes are TRBV6-1 and TRBJ2-7; D call uncertain. Germline V gives CDR1 MNHNS, CDR2 SASEGT. The CDR3 loop spans 11 amino acids. V was shortened by 6 bases and J by 3 bases, with 6 bases between the two germline ends.

This clone appeared a few times. This chain uses TRBV2 with TRBJ1-2; D gene unclear. CDR3 length: 13 amino acids. The ends were cut back, 1 base at V and 4 bases at J, with 7 bases in the middle. Germline V gene lookup returns CDR1 SNHLY and CDR2 FYNNEI. CDR3 coding DNA: TGTGCCAGCAGTGAAGACAGAGCCTATGGCTACACCTTC. Protein product: CASSEDRAYGYTF.

The genes are TRBV25-1 and TRBJ2-1; D is ambiguous. Germline lookup yields CDR1 MGHDK and CDR2 SYGVNS. CDR3 size: 13 residues. V gave up 3 bases and J gave up 4 bases, with 7 bases separating them. CDR3 protein: CASSDTVYNEQFF. The CDR3 DNA follows: TGTGCCAGCAGTGACACGGTTTACAATGAGCAGTTCTTC. Based on the CDR3 plus reference TRBV25-1 and TRBJ2-1, the full variable domain is EADIYQTPRYLVIGTGKKITLECSQTMGHDKMYWYQQDPGMELHLIHYSYGVNSTEKGDLSSESTVSRIRTEHFPLTLESARPSHTSQYLCASSDTVYNEQFFGPGTRLTVL.

This clone was counted between two and nine times. The chain is built from TRBV19 and TRBJ2-7, with a tentative D call TRBD1 (6 bases). V lost 6 bases and J lost 3, with 18 bases in between. Germline V lookup: CDR1 LNHDA, CDR2 SQIVND (reference sequence). This CDR3 is 15 amino acids long. DNA for the CDR3: TGTGCCAGTAGAAAGCCAGGGGTAAAGGGCTACGAGCAGTACTTC. Its protein is CASRKPGVKGYEQYF.

This clone was picked up a small number of times. The CDR3 is CASSPGLNRYNEQFF. CDR3 coding DNA: TGTGCCAGCTCACCTGGACTAAATCGTTACAATGAGCAGTTCTTC. The chain links TRBV18 to TRBJ2-1, with D possibly matching TRBD2 (6 bases). The V and J ends lost 3 bases and 4 bases respectively, with 13 bases between them. CDR1 is KGHSH, CDR2 LQKENI, per germline. There are 15 residues in the CDR3.